A single sample is the source of the 20 T cell receptor beta chains below, sequenced in a study of T cell repertoires in cytomegalovirus infection. TCRdb re-derived calls from the reads in MiXCR, one entry per CDR3 protein. This sample carries 560,000 or so distinct CDR3 sequences, approximately 15% of them seen once, and the ten largest clones take roughly a quarter. Sequenced material: CD8+ T cells from PBMCs. The receptors come from a human donor in good health (CMV status not recorded). Some clones in this sample may be carry-over from other donors' samples.

This clonotype was picked up many times. The chain carries TRBV10-3 and TRBJ1-6, with D hard to call. Germline V gene lookup returns CDR1 ENHRY and CDR2 SYGVKD. CDR3 length: 17 residues. The V gene lost 2 bases and the J gene lost 0 bases, with 11 bases spanning the gap. The CDR3 is CAISEPIGSSYNSPLHF. CDR3 coding DNA: TGTGCCATCAGTGAGCCCATAGGGAGCTCCTATAATTCACCCCTCCACTTT.

This clonotype was recorded many times. This sequence joins TRBV7-9 and TRBJ2-1; D call uncertain. The CDR3 is 12 amino acids. Germline V gene sequence: CDR1 SEHNR, CDR2 FQNEAQ (reference sequence). Trimming stripped 4 bases from V and 7 bases from J, with 8 bases between. The CDR3 DNA sequence: TGTGCCAGCAGCTCCCAGAATAATGAGCAGTTCTTC. Its protein is CASSSQNNEQFF.

This clonotype has a count of ten or more. The gene calls are TRBV19 and TRBJ2-7; D perhaps matches TRBD2 (5 bases). This CDR3 spans 15 amino acids. V gave up 1 base and J gave up 0 bases, with 10 bases separating them. The germline V gene has CDR1 LNHDA and CDR2 SQIVND (reference sequence). Written as DNA, the CDR3 is TGTGCCAGTAGTATAGCAGTGAGCGGCTCCTACGAGCAGTACTTC. Encoded protein: CASSIAVSGSYEQYF.

This clonotype occurred many times. The gene calls are TRBV6-6 and TRBJ2-4; perhaps TRBD1 as D (6 bases). The CDR3 covers 15 residues. Germline CDR1 MNHNY, CDR2 SVGAGI (reference sequence). V shed 2 bases and J shed 2 bases, with 10 bases lying between them. CDR3 protein: CASSYTRGSKNIQYF. CDR3 DNA: TGTGCCAGCAGTTACACAAGGGGGTCCAAAAACATTCAGTACTTC.

This chain joins TRBV7-3 and TRBJ2-1, with no clear D. From germline, CDR1 is SGHTA and CDR2 FQGTGA. Trimming took 6 bases from V and 6 from J, leaving 15 bases between them. This CDR3 region has 14 residues. DNA of the CDR3: TGTGCCAGCAGGTTAGCTCCGGGCGTCAATGAGCAGTTCTTC. Its translation: CASRLAPGVNEQFF.

This chain uses TRBV7-3 with TRBJ2-1; no definite D call. Germline CDR1 and CDR2: SGHTA and FQGTGA. Trimming cost V 4 bases and J 10 bases, with 11 bases left between them. This CDR3 has 12 residues. CDR3 in DNA: TGTGCCAGCAGCTCCACCGGGCAGGAGCAGTTCTTC. Residues: CASSSTGQEQFF.

As to this clonotype: One junction end disagrees with the germline gene, perhaps due to a read error. This chain connects TRBV7-9 to TRBJ2-4; D is tentatively TRBD1 or TRBD2 (6 bases each). Germline V gene lookup returns CDR1 SEHNR and CDR2 FQNEAQ (reference sequence). CDR3 length equals 16 residues. CDR3 nucleotides: TGTGCAAGCAGACCTAGGGAGGCAGGGGCAAAAAACATTCAGTACTTC. It yields the protein CASRPREAGAKNIQYF.

There are many counts of this clonotype. The rearrangement joins TRBV7-9 to TRBJ2-7; a possible D gene is TRBD1 (5 bases). Germline-derived CDR1 and CDR2 are SEHNR and FQNEAQ (reference sequence). CDR3 length: 15 residues. V lost 2 bases and J 2 bases, leaving 13 bases between the germline ends. CDR3 DNA: TGTGCCAGCAGCTTAAGGGGTACCGAAACCTACGAGCAGTACTTC. Protein: CASSLRGTETYEQYF.

At least ten counts were recorded for this clonotype. The rearrangement joins TRBV6-5 to TRBJ2-5, with D perhaps TRBD2 (6 bases). The germline V gene encodes CDR1 MNHEY and CDR2 SVGAGI. V lost 7 bases and J lost 2, with 17 bases in between. This CDR3 spans 15 amino acids. CDR3 DNA sequence: TGTGCCAGCACCCCATCATTGGGACTGCAAGAGACCCAGTACTTC. Amino acids: CASTPSLGLQETQYF.

In this sample, this clonotype turned up a few times. V usage is TRBV3-1 and J usage is TRBJ1-6, with a possible D match to TRBD1 (6 bases). CDR3 size: 12 residues. Trimming removed 4 bases from V and 9 bases from J, with 7 bases in between. Germline CDR1 and CDR2: LGHDT and YNNKEL (reference sequence). The chain's CDR3 is CASSPGVSPLHF. The CDR3 DNA follows: TGTGCCAGCAGCCCAGGGGTTTCACCCCTCCACTTT. The whole variable domain, filled in from reference TRBV3-1 and TRBJ1-6, reads DTAVSQTPKYLVTQMGNDKSIKCEQNLGHDTMYWYKQDSKKFLKIMFSYNNKELIINETVPNRFSPKSPDKAHLNLHINSLELGDSAVYFCASSPGVSPLHFGNGTRLTVT.

This clonotype came up a few times. The CDR3 DNA sequence: TGTGCCAGCAGTGAAGATCCGGGCCTCGGTAATGAAAAACTGTTTTTT. Amino acid sequence: CASSEDPGLGNEKLFF. The V and J genes are TRBV2 and TRBJ1-4; D is undetermined. This CDR3 has 16 amino acids. V was clipped by 1 base and J by 4 bases, with 13 bases between them. Germline CDR1 SNHLY, CDR2 FYNNEI. Using reference TRBV2 and TRBJ1-4 for the parts outside the CDR3, the full variable domain is EPEVTQTPSHQVTQMGQEVILRCVPISNHLYFYWYRQILGQKVEFLVSFYNNEISEKSEIFDDQFSVERPDGSNFTLKIRSTKLEDSAMYFCASSEDPGLGNEKLFFGSGTQLSVL.

V is TRBV6-2 or TRBV6-3 and J is TRBJ2-7; 9 bases map to TRBD2. The CDR3 consists of 20 residues. V trimming: 2 bases; J trimming: 0 bases; junction bases outside the gene matches: 17. CDR1 and CDR2 from the germline V gene are MNHEY and SVGEGT. The chain's CDR3 is CASSYPTVGSGGLSSYEQYF. CDR3 in DNA: TGTGCCAGCAGTTACCCCACGGTCGGTAGCGGGGGCTTGAGCTCCTACGAGCAGTACTTC.

This clonotype has only a few counts. The rearrangement links TRBV19 to TRBJ2-2; TRBD2 agrees at 13 bases. V was clipped by 9 bases and J by 5 bases; unmatched bases: 15. Germline values: CDR1 LNHDA, CDR2 SQIVND (reference sequence). This CDR3 has 18 amino acids. The CDR3 is CASSGTAGTSGITGELFF. The CDR3 nucleotides read TGTGCCAGCTCCGGGACGGCCGGGACTAGCGGGATAACCGGGGAGCTGTTTTTT.

As to this clonotype: One base away lies a much larger clone, so this may be a sequencing read error. This chain connects TRBV25-1 to TRBJ1-6, with 8 bases aligning to TRBD1. The CDR3 spans 15 residues. The germline V gene has CDR1 MGHDK and CDR2 SYGVNS. The CDR3 is CASSERTGRNSPPHF. CDR3 DNA: TGTGCCAGCAGTGAGCGGACAGGGCGGAATTCACCCCCCCACTTT.

This clonotype was counted at least ten times. The genes are TRBV7-8 and TRBJ1-5, with D uncertain. Trimming took off 1 base at V and 8 bases at J, with 12 bases between the two ends. The CDR3 is made up of 14 amino acids. CDR1 is SGHVS and CDR2 is FQNEAQ in the germline V gene. The CDR3 is CASSLDSRGEPQHF. The CDR3 coding sequence is TGTGCCAGCAGCTTAGATTCGCGTGGGGAGCCCCAGCATTTT.

There are a few counts of this clonotype. Germline and junction disagree at one end, which may indicate a read error. This chain links TRBV20-1 with TRBJ1-2, with D possibly TRBD1 on 5 matching bases. This CDR3 comprises 11 residues. The germline V gene encodes CDR1 DFQATT and CDR2 SNEGSKA (reference sequence). CDR3: CSAQGLQGIVF. CDR3 coding DNA: TGCAGTGCCCAAGGACTGCAGGGCATCGTCTTC.

Many counts were recorded for this clonotype. This rearrangement joins TRBV7-9 to TRBJ1-1, with D hard to call. The V gene's germline CDR1 is SEHNR and CDR2 FQNEAQ (reference sequence). CDR3 length: 11 residues. With 6 bases removed from V and 11 bases from J, the gap between germline ends came to 13 bases. CDR3 in DNA: TGTGCCAGCAGGTCCGACATAGGCGCTTTCTTT. This codes for CASRSDIGAFF.

This clonotype was detected many times. The chain uses TRBV28 and TRBJ2-3; D unclear. Germline V CDR1 and CDR2: MDHEN, SYDVKM. This CDR3 comprises 15 residues. V shed 7 bases and J shed 4 bases, with 18 bases lying between them. The CDR3 region has the DNA TGTGCCAGCATGGTCAACTTGGCAGGCCCAGATACGCAGTATTTT. As protein: CASMVNLAGPDTQYF. Combining the CDR3 with reference TRBV28 and TRBJ2-3 gives the whole variable domain DVKVTQSSRYLVKRTGEKVFLECVQDMDHENMFWYRQDPGLGLRLIYFSYDVKMKEKGDIPEGYSVSREKKERFSLILESASTNQTSMYLCASMVNLAGPDTQYFGPGTRLTVL.

This chain uses TRBV27 with TRBJ1-1; tentative D call: TRBD1 (6 bases). With 6 bases removed from V and 3 bases from J, the gap between germline ends came to 14 bases. The CDR3 contains 14 residues. Germline V gene data show CDR1 as MNHEY and CDR2 as SMNVEV (reference sequence). The DNA for the CDR3 is TGTGCCAGCAGCCCGGCAGGGGTTTACACTGAAGCTTTCTTT. Translating gives CASSPAGVYTEAFF.

This clonotype was picked up a small number of times. The chain employs TRBV20-1 and TRBJ1-5; D perhaps matches TRBD1 (6 bases). The CDR3 consists of 15 residues. Germline CDR1 reads DFQATT; CDR2 reads SNEGSKA (reference sequence). Trimming stripped 0 bases from V and 4 bases from J, with 13 bases between. CDR3 residues: CSAREQGGVNQPQHF. For the CDR3, the DNA is TGCAGTGCTAGAGAACAAGGGGGGGTTAATCAGCCCCAGCATTTT.